This TCR beta chain was retrieved from a study of OX40 agonist ivuxolimab in advanced cancers. Looking at the study overall: Among those enrolled, mean age was about 62 years (range about 23 to 79) and about 79% were male.

Overall study findings and caveats: The mean number of expanded clones was higher in CD8+ T cells than in CD4+. What antigens the expanded peripheral T cells recognized was never established. Low normalized clonal expansion also occurred in some nonresponding patients.

The method was immunoSEQ multiplex PCR; TCRdb's version includes in-frame clones alone and lacks a portion of them. The sample lists some 70,000 clones; more than 75% were seen once. Details on this clone: Its target is unknown.

Trimming cost V 1 base and J 3 bases, with 9 bases left between them. This CDR3 spans 14 amino acids. The germline CDR1 and CDR2 sequences are SGHTA and FQGNSA. The sequencing used CD4+ or CD8+ T cells sorted from blood, collected in a trial of the OX40 agonist ivuxolimab. The genes are TRBV7-2 and TRBJ1-2; D might be TRBD1 (5 bases). The clonotype originates from an adult with an advanced solid tumor such as melanoma, head and neck, liver or kidney cancer. CDR3 nucleotide sequence: TGTGCCAGCAGCTTAGTTCAAGGGGACTATGGCTACACCTTC. This translates into CASSLVQGDYGYTF.